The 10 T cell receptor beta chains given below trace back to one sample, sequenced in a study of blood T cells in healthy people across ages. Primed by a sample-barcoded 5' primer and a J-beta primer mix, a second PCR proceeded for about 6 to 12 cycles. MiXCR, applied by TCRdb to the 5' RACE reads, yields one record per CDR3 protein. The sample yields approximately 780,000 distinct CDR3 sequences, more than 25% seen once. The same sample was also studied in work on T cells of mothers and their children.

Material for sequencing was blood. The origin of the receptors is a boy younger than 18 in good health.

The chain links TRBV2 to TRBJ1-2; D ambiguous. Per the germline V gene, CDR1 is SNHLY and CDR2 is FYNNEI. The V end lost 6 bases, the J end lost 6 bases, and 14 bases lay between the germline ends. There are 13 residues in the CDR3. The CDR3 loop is CASSPTGPNGYTF. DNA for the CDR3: TGTGCCAGCAGCCCTACGGGCCCTAATGGCTACACCTTC.

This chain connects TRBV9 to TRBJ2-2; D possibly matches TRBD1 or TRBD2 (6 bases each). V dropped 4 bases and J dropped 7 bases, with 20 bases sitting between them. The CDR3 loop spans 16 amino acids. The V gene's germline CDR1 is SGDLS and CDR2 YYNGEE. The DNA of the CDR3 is TGTGCCAGCAGCCTAAGTCACGGGGGCCGGGGCGGGGAGCTGTTTTTT. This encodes CASSLSHGGRGGELFF.

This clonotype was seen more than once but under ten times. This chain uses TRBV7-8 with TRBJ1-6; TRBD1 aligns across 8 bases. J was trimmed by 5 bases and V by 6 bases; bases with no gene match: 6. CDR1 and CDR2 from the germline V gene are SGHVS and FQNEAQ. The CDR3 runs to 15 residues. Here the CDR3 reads CASRDRTGNNSPLHF. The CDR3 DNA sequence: TGTGCCAGCAGGGATAGGACAGGGAATAATTCACCCCTCCACTTT.

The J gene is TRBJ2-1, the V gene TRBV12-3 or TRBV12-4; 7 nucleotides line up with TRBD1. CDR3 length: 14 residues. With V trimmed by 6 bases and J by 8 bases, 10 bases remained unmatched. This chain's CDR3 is CASSLLDRVDEQFF. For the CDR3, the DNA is TGTGCCAGCAGCCTACTCGACAGGGTGGATGAGCAGTTCTTC.

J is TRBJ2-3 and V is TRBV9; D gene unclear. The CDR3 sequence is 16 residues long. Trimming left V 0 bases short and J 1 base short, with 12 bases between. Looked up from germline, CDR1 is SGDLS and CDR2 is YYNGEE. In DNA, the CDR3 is TGTGCCAGCAGCGTAGTTGAGCTACCCGGCACAGATACGCAGTATTTT. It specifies CASSVVELPGTDTQYF. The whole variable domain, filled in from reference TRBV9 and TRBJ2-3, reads DSGVTQTPKHLITATGQRVTLRCSPRSGDLSVYWYQQSLDQGLQFLIQYYNGEERAKGNILERFSAQQFPDLHSELNLSSLELGDSALYFCASSVVELPGTDTQYFGPGTRLTVL.

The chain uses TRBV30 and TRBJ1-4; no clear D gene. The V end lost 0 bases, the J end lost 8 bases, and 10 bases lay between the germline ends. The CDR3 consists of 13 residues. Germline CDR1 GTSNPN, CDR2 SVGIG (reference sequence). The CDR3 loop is CAWSVLGIEKLFF. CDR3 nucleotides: TGTGCCTGGAGTGTATTGGGAATCGAAAAACTGTTTTTT.

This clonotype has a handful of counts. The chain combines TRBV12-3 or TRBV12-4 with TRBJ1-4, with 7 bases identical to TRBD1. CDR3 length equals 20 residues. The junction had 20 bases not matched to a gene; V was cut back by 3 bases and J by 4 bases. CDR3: CASSLNIIHSGDSRNEKLFF. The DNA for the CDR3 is TGTGCCAGCAGTTTGAATATCATCCACTCTGGGGACAGTCGTAATGAAAAACTGTTTTTT.

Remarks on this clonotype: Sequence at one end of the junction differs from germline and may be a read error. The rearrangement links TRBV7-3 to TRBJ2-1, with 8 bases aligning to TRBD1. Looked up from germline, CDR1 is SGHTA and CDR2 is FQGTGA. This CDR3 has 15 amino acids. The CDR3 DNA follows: TGTGCCAGTAGCTCACCAGGGGGCCTCAGCAATGAGCAGTTCTTC. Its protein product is CASSSPGGLSNEQFF.

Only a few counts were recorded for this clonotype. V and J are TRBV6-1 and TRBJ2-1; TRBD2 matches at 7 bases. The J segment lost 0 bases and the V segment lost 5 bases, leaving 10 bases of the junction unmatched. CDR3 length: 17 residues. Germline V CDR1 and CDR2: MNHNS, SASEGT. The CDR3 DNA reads TGTGCCAGCAGTCGCCACGGGCGGGGGAGCTCCTACAATGAGCAGTTCTTC. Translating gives CASSRHGRGSSYNEQFF.

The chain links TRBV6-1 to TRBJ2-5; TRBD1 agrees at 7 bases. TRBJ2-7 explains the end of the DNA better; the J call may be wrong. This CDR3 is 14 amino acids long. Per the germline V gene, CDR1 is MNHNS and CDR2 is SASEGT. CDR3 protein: CASSESGQHYEQYF. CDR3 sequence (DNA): TGTGCCAGCAGTGAGTCGGGACAGCACTACGAGCAGTACTTC.